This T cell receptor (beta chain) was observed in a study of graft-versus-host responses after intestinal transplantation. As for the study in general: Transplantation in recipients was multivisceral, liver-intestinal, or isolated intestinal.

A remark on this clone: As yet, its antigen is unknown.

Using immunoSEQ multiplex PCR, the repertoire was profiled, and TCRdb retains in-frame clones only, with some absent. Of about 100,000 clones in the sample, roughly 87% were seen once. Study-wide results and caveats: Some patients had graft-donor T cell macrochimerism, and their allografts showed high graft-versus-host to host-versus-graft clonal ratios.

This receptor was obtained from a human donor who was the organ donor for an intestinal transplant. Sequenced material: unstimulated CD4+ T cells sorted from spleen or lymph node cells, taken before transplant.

CDR3 coding DNA: TGTGCCTGGAGTAGGGTCGGTAACTCTGGAAACACCATATATTTT. This translates into CAWSRVGNSGNTIYF. The V call is TRBV30, the J call TRBJ1-3; D gene uncertain. CDR3 size: 15 residues. The V and J ends lost 2 bases and 0 bases respectively, with 11 bases between them. CDR1 is GTSNPN and CDR2 is SVGIG in the germline V gene (reference sequence).